This T cell receptor (beta chain) was sequenced for a study of CD8+ T cells in alopecia areata. Once RNA had been extracted, it was reverse transcribed into cDNA to act as the sequencing template. This table comes from immunoSEQ multiplex PCR, and its TCRdb copy is limited to in-frame clones, with some not included. Of 110,000 to 150,000 clones listed, 40% to 55% are singletons. Study-wide findings and caveats: Researchers report lesional scalp, most notably alopecia totalis/universalis, outstripped normal scalp in clonality.

As to this clone: What it binds is not known.

Lesional scalp tissue (obtained by punch biopsy) and peripheral blood were collected from alopecia areata patients. Cell sorting was applied to PBMCs, and CD4+ and CD8+ T cells were collected. Germline V gene lookup returns CDR1 SGHAT and CDR2 FQNNGV. Trimming pared 0 bases from V and 5 bases from J, leaving 7 bases between. This CDR3 has 14 residues. The chain recombines TRBV11-2 with TRBJ2-2; the D is unclear. Sequenced here: CD4+ T cells sorted from blood, sampled at week 0. The clonotype originates from a human donor with alopecia areata. This CDR3 reads CASSLERVTGELFF. DNA for the CDR3: TGTGCCAGCAGCTTAGAAAGGGTTACCGGGGAGCTGTTTTTT.